This T cell receptor beta chain was sequenced for a study of graft-versus-host responses after intestinal transplantation. Overall study context: Anti-thymocyte globulin was used for induction in all recipients, who then took tacrolimus and steroids for approximately 3 years.

Assay used: immunoSEQ multiplex PCR; TCRdb lists only in-frame clones, some missing. The sample yields approximately 100,000 clones, roughly 83% seen once. Overall study results and limits: Researchers found GvH clones in recipient marrow, and some showed up first in ileum or blood. Those patients showing graft-donor T cell macrochimerism displayed high graft-versus-host to host-versus-graft clonal ratios in allografts.

J was trimmed by 2 bases and V by 3 bases; bases with no gene match: 8. The germline gives CDR1 SGHVS, CDR2 FNYEAQ. CDR3 size: 17 residues. With regard to this clone: Its antigen remains unidentified.

The receptor was isolated from a human patient who received an intestinal transplant, so some T cells may come from the graft donor. The chain employs TRBV7-6 and TRBJ2-3; TRBD2 agrees at 10 bases. Sample: PBMCs, taken 255 days after intestinal transplant. CDR3 sequence reads: CASSFGAGLAATDTQYF. The CDR3 region has the DNA TGTGCCAGCAGCTTTGGTGCCGGACTAGCGGCCACAGATACGCAGTATTTT.